The rows below give T cell receptor beta chains drawn from one sample of a study of memory CD4+ T cells and cytomegalovirus serostatus. Only in-frame clones appear in the TCRdb table, and some are missing; sequencing was by immunoSEQ multiplex PCR. The sample has under 75,000 clones; 60% to 85% are singletons. The sequenced material came from memory CD4+ T cells from blood. The receptor set was obtained from an adult in good health and CMV-seronegative. Some clones in this sample may be carry-over from other donors' samples. CDR3s include the opening cysteine and the closing phenylalanine or tryptophan. D genes are given only for firm matches. The size field is filled for only some rows; it gives once, few, many or a size class.

V gene,D gene,J gene,clone size,CDR3 DNA,CDR3 protein
TRBV7-7,TRBD1,TRBJ2-5,NA,TGTGCTAGCAGCCGGGACAGGGACGAGACCCAGTACTTC,CASSRDRDETQYF
TRBV30,NA,TRBJ2-3,NA,TGTGCCTGGAGTGTAAGTGTACCGCTTACGCAGTATTTT,CAWSVSVPLTQYF
TRBV19,TRBD1,TRBJ1-2,NA,TGTGCCAGTAGTATCAAACACAGGGGGGACTATGGCTACACCTTC,CASSIKHRGDYGYTF
TRBV19,NA,TRBJ2-5,NA,TGTGCCAGTAGTATATTTCCTCAACCAGAGACCCAGTACTTC,CASSIFPQPETQYF
TRBV13,NA,TRBJ2-7,NA,TGTGCCAGCAGTAAATGCAGAGCCTGCGAGCAGTACTTC,CASSKCRACEQYF
TRBV5-4,TRBD1,TRBJ2-2,NA,TGTGCCAGCAGCTTGGACAGGGGAAAATCCGGGGAGCTGTTTTTT,CASSLDRGKSGELFF
TRBV6-5,NA,TRBJ2-7,NA,TGTGCCAGCAGACGCGGCCGAGCGGATTACGAGCAGTACTTC,CASRRGRADYEQYF
TRBV2,NA,TRBJ1-1,NA,TGTGCCAGCAGCCCCCCGGGCAGGAACACTGAAGCTTTCTTT,CASSPPGRNTEAFF
TRBV5-1,TRBD1,TRBJ2-1,NA,TGCGCCAGTAAAATAGGGACAGGGGGCCCGGGCAATGAGCAGTTCTTC,CASKIGTGGPGNEQFF
TRBV6-6,NA,TRBJ1-1,NA,TGTGCCAGCAGTGCTCTCGGGAACACTGAAGCTTTCTTT,CASSALGNTEAFF
TRBV6-5,NA,TRBJ2-3,NA,TGTGCCAGCCAAACGTGGCGCCGCACAGATACGCAGTATTTT,CASQTWRRTDTQYF
TRBV9,TRBD1,TRBJ1-1,NA,TGTGCCAGCAGCGTAGCCGTAGGAGGGACAGGCCGGAACACTGAAGCTTTCTTT,CASSVAVGGTGRNTEAFF
TRBV15,TRBD2,TRBJ2-2,NA,TGTGCCACCAGCAGAGCTTTTAGGGGGACTAGCGGGACCGGGGAGCTGTTTTTT,CATSRAFRGTSGTGELFF
TRBV28,NA,TRBJ2-7,NA,TGTGCCAGCGGTCCCGGGACATTCTCCTACGAGCAGTACTTC,CASGPGTFSYEQYF
TRBV28,NA,TRBJ2-3,NA,TGTGCCAGCACCTGGGACTGGGGCACAGATACGCAGTATTTT,CASTWDWGTDTQYF
TRBV7-8,NA,TRBJ1-4,NA,TGTGCCAGCAGCTTACAGGGAGGGTGGCCTAATGAAAAACTGTTTTTT,CASSLQGGWPNEKLFF
TRBV2,TRBD1,TRBJ2-7,NA,TGTGCCAGCAGTGTTGGCCCTAAGTTGGGACAGTACTTCCTAGGGCAGTACTTC,CASSVGPKLGQYFLGQYF
TRBV12-5,NA,TRBJ2-2,NA,TGTGCTAGTGGTTTGGGCCCTGGTTCGGAGCTGTTTTTT,CASGLGPGSELFF
TRBV18,TRBD1,TRBJ2-1,NA,TGTGCCAGCTCACCTGCGGGACAGGGGGGAGGCTATGAGCAGTTCTTC,CASSPAGQGGGYEQFF
TRBV28,TRBD1,TRBJ1-5,NA,TGTGCCAGCAGTTCCCCCTCGGGCAGGGGGCGAGGGGCCCAGCATTTT,CASSSPSGRGRGAQHF
TRBV28,TRBD1,TRBJ2-7,NA,TGTGCCAGTAAGACCCCGCTGGGACAGGGTACGGGCCGGCGAAGCTCCTACGAGCAGTACTTC,CASKTPLGQGTGRRSSYEQYF
TRBV29-1,NA,TRBJ1-1,NA,TGCAGCGTTGATTCTTTAGCTTTAGGCACTGAAGCTTTCTTT,CSVDSLALGTEAFF
TRBV7-9,NA,TRBJ1-4,few,TGTGCCAGCAGCTTAGCGGCGGGAAGTGAAAAACTGTTTTTT,CASSLAAGSEKLFF
TRBV7-9,TRBD2,TRBJ2-5,NA,TGTGCCAGCAGCCCGTGGACTAGCGGGAAGTACCAAGAGACCCAGTACTTC,CASSPWTSGKYQETQYF
TRBV9,TRBD2,TRBJ2-5,NA,TGTGCCAGCAGCCTCTTAGCGGGGGGAGAGACCCAGTACTTC,CASSLLAGGETQYF
TRBV7-2,NA,TRBJ1-6,NA,TGTGCCAGTCGAAACCGAGGACAGTCGGGAAATTCACCCCTCCACTTT,CASRNRGQSGNSPLHF
TRBV7-2,TRBD2,TRBJ2-1,NA,TGTGCCAGCAGCTTAGAAGCGGGGGCCACCTACAATGAGCAGTTCTTC,CASSLEAGATYNEQFF
TRBV10-3,NA,TRBJ2-7,NA,TGTGCCATCAGTGAAGAGGAGGGAGGCGAGCAGTACTTC,CAISEEEGGEQYF
TRBV19,NA,TRBJ2-2,once,TGTGCCAGTAGCGGGGTCCGAACGAACACCGGGGAGCTGTTTTTT,CASSGVRTNTGELFF
TRBV5-1,NA,TRBJ1-2,few,TGCGCCAGCAGCTTGGGGTTGCCGGGACCCAACTATGGCTACACCTTC,CASSLGLPGPNYGYTF
TRBV6-5,NA,TRBJ2-5,NA,TGTGCCAGCAGAATAGGGTGGCAAGAGACCCAGTACTTC,CASRIGWQETQYF
TRBV7-2,NA,TRBJ1-3,NA,TGTGCCAGCAGCTTTCAGGGCTCCGGAAACACCATATATTTT,CASSFQGSGNTIYF
TRBV11-2,NA,TRBJ2-2,NA,TGTGCCAGCAGCCCGAGGACGGGGGCGCTCGGGGAGCTGTTTTTT,CASSPRTGALGELFF
TRBV18,NA,TRBJ2-3,once,TGTGCCAGCTCACCAGGGGGGCCAGGATCTCCAGGAAATACGCAGTATTTT,CASSPGGPGSPGNTQYF
TRBV19,NA,TRBJ1-5,NA,TGTGCCAGTAGCTCAGGGGTGGTCCCCCAGCATTTT,CASSSGVVPQHF
TRBV15,NA,TRBJ2-7,NA,TGTGCCACCAGCAGAGGGGCGGGGGCCGAGCAGTACTTC,CATSRGAGAEQYF
TRBV14,NA,TRBJ2-5,once,TGTGCCAGCAGCCAAGATTGGGCTAGGGCAGAGACCCAGTACTTC,CASSQDWARAETQYF
TRBV20-1,NA,TRBJ1-2,once,TGCAGTGCTAGTTTGGACTATGGCTACACCTTC,CSASLDYGYTF
TRBV28,NA,TRBJ2-1,NA,TGTGCCAGCAGTTTGAATCACTACAATGAGCAGTTCTTC,CASSLNHYNEQFF
TRBV6-5,TRBD1,TRBJ1-1,NA,TGTGCCAGCCAGGACAGGCGATATGAAGCTTTCTTT,CASQDRRYEAFF
TRBV2,TRBD1,TRBJ1-1,few,TGTGCCAGCAGATTGAGACAGGGGAACACTGAAGCTTTCTTT,CASRLRQGNTEAFF
TRBV18,TRBD2,TRBJ2-5,NA,TGTGCCAGCTCACCAGGAGCGGGGGGCACGGAGACCCAGTACTTC,CASSPGAGGTETQYF
TRBV14,NA,TRBJ1-5,NA,TGTGCCAGCAGCCAAGGGTACCGGCAGCCCCAGCATTTT,CASSQGYRQPQHF
TRBV2,TRBD1,TRBJ1-2,NA,TGTGCCAGCAGAGCCGGACAGGGCGGCTATGGCTACACCTTC,CASRAGQGGYGYTF
TRBV6-8,NA,TRBJ1-3,NA,TGTGCCAGCGACAGGAGGATCGGACTCTCTGGAAACACCATATATTTT,CASDRRIGLSGNTIYF
TRBV5-6,NA,TRBJ1-6,few,TGTGCCAGCAGCTTTTTGGGGTCACCCCTCCACTTT,CASSFLGSPLHF
TRBV4-2,TRBD2,TRBJ2-2,few,TGTGCCAGCAGCCAAGCCTCGGGACTAGCGCGCACCGGGGAGCTGTTTTTT,CASSQASGLARTGELFF
TRBV4-3,NA,TRBJ2-3,NA,TGCGCCAGCAGCACGCGAGTCACAAGGGGTGATACGCAGTATTTT,CASSTRVTRGDTQYF
TRBV5-4,TRBD1,TRBJ1-2,NA,TGTGCCAGCAGCTTTGCCGGGACAGGGGCCTATGGCTACACCTTC,CASSFAGTGAYGYTF
TRBV10-2,NA,TRBJ2-1,NA,TGCGCCAGCAGTGGACTTCCGGGGGAGCAGTTCTTC,CASSGLPGEQFF
TRBV7-2,NA,TRBJ1-5,medium-sized,TGTGCCAGCAGCGGGGATATAAAACAGCCCCAGCATTTT,CASSGDIKQPQHF
TRBV5-1,TRBD1,TRBJ1-3,NA,TGCGCCAGCAGCTTAGCACCCGGGACAGGATTTGTTGGAAACACCATATATTTT,CASSLAPGTGFVGNTIYF
TRBV10-3,TRBD1,TRBJ1-1,few,TGTGCCAGCAAGGACAGGGAGAGGGGTGTAACTGAAGCTTTCTTT,CASKDRERGVTEAFF
TRBV6-6,NA,TRBJ1-5,NA,TGTGCCAGCAGTCCGGGGGCGCATAGCAATCAGCCCCAGCATTTT,CASSPGAHSNQPQHF
TRBV18,TRBD2,TRBJ2-7,NA,TGTGCCAGCTCACCCGTTGGACTAGCGGGGGGTACCCCGGCCTACGAGCAGTACTTC,CASSPVGLAGGTPAYEQYF